This T cell receptor (beta chain) was documented in a study of shared clonotypes between healthy human individuals. Study observations and caveats: Rarefaction showed that sequencing of sorted subsets was incomplete (despite large depth).

Turning to this clone: Antigen: not known.

The authors ran the assay at deep level. The repertoire was sequenced with immunoSEQ multiplex PCR; TCRdb's copy has only in-frame clones and lacks some. The data contain about 1.1 million clones, 78% of them singletons. Material for sequencing was memory CD4+ T cells from PBMCs. Subset: CD45RA-negative fraction. This sequence originates from a man between 18 and 35 years old in good health. Some clones in this sample may be carry-over from other donors' samples.

Here the CDR3 reads CASSKGVRGLDSNQPQHF. The CDR3 DNA follows: TGTGCCAGTAGTAAAGGGGTAAGGGGGTTGGATAGCAATCAGCCCCAGCATTTT. This rearrangement joins TRBV19 to TRBJ1-5; D perhaps matches TRBD1 (6 bases). This CDR3 region has 18 residues. Trimming took off 4 bases at V and 0 bases at J, with 19 bases between the two ends. The germline CDR1 and CDR2 sequences are LNHDA and SQIVND (reference sequence). Based on the CDR3 plus reference TRBV19 and TRBJ1-5, the full variable domain is DGGITQSPKYLFRKEGQNVTLSCEQNLNHDAMYWYRQDPGQGLRLIYYSQIVNDFQKGDIAEGYSVSREKKESFPLTVTSAQKNPTAFYLCASSKGVRGLDSNQPQHFGDGTRLSIL.